This T cell receptor (beta chain) stems from a study of beta chain features in type 1 diabetes. Study observations and caveats: Within each of all four CD4+ subsets, Type 1 diabetes patients had TCRB CDR3s that were moderately but significantly shorter.

In the case of this clone: Its target is not known.

The authors reverse transcribed all of the isolated RNA, so sequencing captured expressed TCRB transcripts. TCRdb's table, derived via immunoSEQ multiplex PCR, lists solely in-frame clones and lacks some. The table includes 550,000 to 850,000 clones, about an eighth detected once. The CDR3 runs 13 residues. Germline V gene sequence: CDR1 SGHTA, CDR2 FQGNSA. V was pared by 6 bases and J by 6 bases, with 14 bases between. Donors contributed one heparinised blood draw apiece, averaging about 110 mL. All of the sorted populations showed purity greater than 98%. The source is a man between 18 and 35 years old with type 1 diabetes. V and J are TRBV7-2 and TRBJ1-2; a weak D match, TRBD1 (6 bases). The sample comprised naive CD4+ T cells from blood. This CDR3 is CASRFSGGHGYTF. CDR3 in DNA: TGTGCCAGCAGATTCTCTGGGGGGCATGGCTACACCTTC. The whole variable domain, filled in from reference TRBV7-2 and TRBJ1-2, reads GAGVSQSPSNKVTEKGKDVELRCDPISGHTALYWYRQSLGQGLEFLIYFQGNSAPDKSGLPSDRFSAERTGGSVSTLTIQRTQQEDSAVYLCASRFSGGHGYTFGSGTRLTVV.